A selection of T cell receptor beta chains follows, all from one sample in a study of CD8+ T cells in alopecia areata. This table comes from immunoSEQ multiplex PCR, and its TCRdb copy is limited to in-frame clones, with some not included. The profile covers some 100,000 clones, with 58% appearing a single time and around 30% taken by the ten largest. This sample comprised CD8+ T cells sorted from blood, obtained at week 4, from a patient treated with tofacitinib. Every receptor here comes from a human donor with alopecia areata. Each CDR3 is given with its conserved first and last residue. Rows give clone size only sometimes, using once, few, many, or a class for an expanded clone.

clone_size	cdr3_length	v_call	j_call	cdr3_aa
.	15	TRBV6-5	TRBJ2-5	CASSPLDRAKETQYF
.	14	TRBV7-9	TRBJ2-7	CASSYPPQGDEQYF
.	13	TRBV29-1	TRBJ2-7	CSGRDPSSYEQYF
.	13	TRBV27	TRBJ2-7	CASSRTGSSEQYF
.	16	TRBV27	TRBJ2-3	CASSLLAGGDTDTQYF
few	15	TRBV15	TRBJ2-4	CATSRTELAKNIQYF
.	11	TRBV29-1	TRBJ1-2	CSVDRGDGYTF
.	13	TRBV29-1	TRBJ2-7	CSARGSGSYEQYF
.	11	TRBV5-6	TRBJ1-1	CASSLGTEAFF
.	15	TRBV15	TRBJ1-5	CATSGRDLPRQPQHF
.	13	TRBV15	TRBJ2-1	CATSRVRHNEQFF
.	11	TRBV29-1	TRBJ1-1	CSGDQGPEAFF
.	14	TRBV27	TRBJ2-3	CASSFQGSTDTQYF
few	11	TRBV29-1	TRBJ1-1	CSVVEAPEAFF
.	13	TRBV30	TRBJ2-1	CAWSPGATNEQFF
few	11	TRBV29-1	TRBJ1-2	CSVPQGVGTGF
.	14	TRBV18	TRBJ1-2	CASFTQGSDYGYTF
.	12	TRBV19	TRBJ1-2	CASSANRVGYTF
.	17	TRBV19	TRBJ2-1	CASSIDRATESYNEQFF
few	15	TRBV6-1	TRBJ2-7	CASSELAGGPGEQYF
.	12	TRBV29-1	TRBJ1-2	CSVERQAVGYTF
few	16	TRBV6-1	TRBJ1-5	CASSEATGQGYQPQHF
.	14	TRBV4-2	TRBJ2-1	CASSLSGAPNEQFF
.	13	TRBV30	TRBJ2-3	CAWSSDHTDTQYF
.	13	TRBV19	TRBJ1-1	CASTAFGGGGAFF
.	17	TRBV27	TRBJ2-7	CASSLSLPGLWLYEQYF
.	17	TRBV4-3	TRBJ2-6	CASSQDDRGTGANVLTF
.	17	TRBV10-3	TRBJ2-2	CAISRTRDRDNTGELFF
.	13	TRBV7-2	TRBJ2-2	CASSLGFSGELFF
.	13	TRBV4-1	TRBJ1-2	CASSQDMGPGYTF
.	12	TRBV30	TRBJ2-7	CAWSTQGAMPYF
.	14	TRBV30	TRBJ2-3	CACRPGGSTDTQYF
once	17	TRBV27	TRBJ2-3	CASSWPVGRQNTDTQYF
few	12	TRBV14	TRBJ2-7	CASSQDSYEQYF
.	15	TRBV30	TRBJ2-5	CAWNTGTSGEETQYF
.	12	TRBV29-1	TRBJ2-2	CSVPHSAGELFF
.	13	TRBV30	TRBJ1-2	CAWSVGEGYGYTF
.	13	TRBV30	TRBJ2-7	CAWSVTAPNEQYF
.	17	TRBV4-3	TRBJ2-5	CASSQDRGTGQRETQYF
few	13	TRBV29-1	TRBJ2-3	CSVLGARTDTQYF